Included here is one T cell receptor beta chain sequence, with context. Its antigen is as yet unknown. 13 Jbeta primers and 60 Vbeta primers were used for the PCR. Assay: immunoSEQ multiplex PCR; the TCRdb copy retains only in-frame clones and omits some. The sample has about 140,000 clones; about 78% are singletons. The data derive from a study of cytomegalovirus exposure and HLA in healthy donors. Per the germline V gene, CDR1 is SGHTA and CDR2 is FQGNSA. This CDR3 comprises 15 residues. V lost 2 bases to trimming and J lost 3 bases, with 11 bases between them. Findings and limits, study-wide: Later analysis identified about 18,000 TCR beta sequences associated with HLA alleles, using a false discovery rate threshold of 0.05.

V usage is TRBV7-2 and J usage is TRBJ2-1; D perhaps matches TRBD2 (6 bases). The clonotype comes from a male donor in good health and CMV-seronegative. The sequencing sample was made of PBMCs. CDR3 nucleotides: TGTGCCAGCAGCTTAAGAACAGCGGGCTACAATGAGCAGTTCTTC. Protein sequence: CASSLRTAGYNEQFF.